Listed below are T cell receptor beta chains from one sample, sequenced in a study of T cells in Graves' hyperthyroidism and ophthalmopathy. TCRdb re-called the multiplex PCR reads with MiXCR, one entry per CDR3 protein. The table shows about 480,000 distinct CDR3 sequences, with around a fifth occurring only once. Sequenced material: blood. These receptors all stem from a woman aged 70-85 years with Graves' ophthalmopathy. Both conserved end residues are part of each CDR3. A D gene is named only where the DNA matches it firmly. Clone size appears in some rows only: once, few, many, or a class for an expanded clone.

D,V,size,J,DNA,CDR3
-,TRBV2,many,TRBJ1-2,TGTGCCAGCAGTGAGGACACCTATGGCTACACCTTC,CASSEDTYGYTF
-,TRBV6-6,few,TRBJ1-2,TGTGCCAGCAGTTACTCGAAGTTGGTAGGCTACACCTTC,CASSYSKLVGYTF
TRBD1,TRBV11-2,many,TRBJ1-2,TGTGCCAGCAGCTTAAGGACAGGGCAGACCTATGGCTACACCTTC,CASSLRTGQTYGYTF
-,TRBV7-6,-,TRBJ2-5,TGTGCCAGCAGCTCTCAGGGTCAGAAAGGAGAGACCCAGTACTTC,CASSSQGQKGETQYF
-,TRBV18,-,TRBJ2-1,TGTGCCAGCTCACCCCAAACGATAGGGGCTTTCAATGAGCAGTTCTTC,CASSPQTIGAFNEQFF
-,TRBV20-1,few,TRBJ2-3,TGCAGTGCTCAAGAAAGGGGGAAGTCTATCGGCACAGATACGCAGTATTTT,CSAQERGKSIGTDTQYF
TRBD2,TRBV7-2,-,TRBJ2-1,TGTGCCAGCAGCCCTAGCGGACGGTACAATGAGCAGTTCTTC,CASSPSGRYNEQFF
TRBD2,TRBV3-1,-,TRBJ2-7,TGTGCCAGCAGCCAACCGACTAGCGGGAGGAACTCCTACGAGCAGTACTTC,CASSQPTSGRNSYEQYF
TRBD2,TRBV11-2,many,TRBJ2-7,TGTGCCAGCAGTTTAGGCGGAGCGGGAGAACCGGGGGAGCAGTACTTC,CASSLGGAGEPGEQYF
TRBD2,TRBV7-9,-,TRBJ2-1,TGTGCCAGCAGCCCAGACGGAGCGGGAGGTTCCGCCTCCTACAATGAGCAGTTCTTC,CASSPDGAGGSASYNEQFF
TRBD2,TRBV5-1,-,TRBJ2-2,TGCGCCAGCAGCAAACTAGCGGGAGGAGCCGGGGAGCTGTTTTTT,CASSKLAGGAGELFF
-,TRBV20-1,-,TRBJ2-5,TGCAGTGCTAGCTATGACATCTACGAGACCCAGTACTTC,CSASYDIYETQYF
TRBD1,TRBV7-8,many,TRBJ1-5,TGTGCCAGCAGCCCCAGGGACAGAGCAGAGAGTCAGCCCCAGCATTTT,CASSPRDRAESQPQHF
TRBD2,TRBV5-1,many,TRBJ2-1,TGCGCCAGCAGCCCCGGGACTAGCGGGAGTAGAGAGCAGTTCTTC,CASSPGTSGSREQFF
-,TRBV12-3/TRBV12-4,-,TRBJ2-2,TGTGCCAGCAGCCCTAAGCCGGTGAACACCGGGGAGCTGTTTTTT,CASSPKPVNTGELFF
TRBD1,TRBV12-3/TRBV12-4,many,TRBJ2-5,TGTGCCAGCGGCCGGACAGGGGGCGGAGAGACCCAGTACTTC,CASGRTGGGETQYF
-,TRBV7-2,many,TRBJ1-5,TGTGCCAGCAGCTCGTCCCGGGACATTCAGCCCCAGCATTTT,CASSSSRDIQPQHF
-,TRBV6-1,-,TRBJ1-5,TGTGCCAGCAGTGGAAGGGCAGGGGCAGGTCAGCCCCAGCATTTT,CASSGRAGAGQPQHF
-,TRBV29-1,-,TRBJ1-6,TGCAGCGTTCGGACGGAGAATTCACCCCTCCACTTT,CSVRTENSPLHF
-,TRBV11-2,many,TRBJ2-4,TGTGCCAGCAGCCCAGACAGCCCGAGTCTTCGGGACATTCAGTACTTC,CASSPDSPSLRDIQYF
-,TRBV20-1,-,TRBJ2-7,TGCAGTGCTAGAGACGCCGGCGGAAGGGGGACCTACGAGCAGTACTTC,CSARDAGGRGTYEQYF
-,TRBV30,many,TRBJ2-1,TGTGCCTGGAGGCGGAATGAGCAGTTCTTC,CAWRRNEQFF
-,TRBV4-3,-,TRBJ2-7,TGCGCCAGCAGCCAAGATAAGGGGTCCGAGCAGTACTTC,CASSQDKGSEQYF
-,TRBV6-1,few,TRBJ2-5,TGTGCCAGCAGTTTGACTAAGGATGGGACCCAGTACTTC,CASSLTKDGTQYF
-,TRBV29-1,few,TRBJ2-7,TGCAGCGTTAATGGGCAGGGGTTTGGCTACGAGCAGTACTTC,CSVNGQGFGYEQYF
TRBD1,TRBV5-6,-,TRBJ2-7,TGTGCCAGCAGCTCGTACCGGGACAGGGGATACGAGCAGTACTTC,CASSSYRDRGYEQYF
-,TRBV18,-,TRBJ1-5,TGTGCCAGCTCACCCCGACACCCGGGGGAGCCCCAGCATTTT,CASSPRHPGEPQHF
TRBD1,TRBV29-1,many,TRBJ2-3,TGCAGCGTTGATAAAGGGGGACAGCGCACAGATACGCAGTATTTT,CSVDKGGQRTDTQYF
-,TRBV28,many,TRBJ2-1,TGTGCCAGCAGATTACAGGGTTTTCACAATGAGCAGTTCTTC,CASRLQGFHNEQFF
TRBD1,TRBV5-1,few,TRBJ1-2,TGCGCCAGCAGCTTGGAAGGGGGACAGGGCTCAGGAGGCTACACCTTC,CASSLEGGQGSGGYTF
-,TRBV6-1,-,TRBJ1-5,TGTGCCAGCAGACTACACCATCGCGGCAATCAGCCCCAGCATTTT,CASRLHHRGNQPQHF
-,TRBV10-3,-,TRBJ2-1,TGTGCCATCAGTGCTGGACCCCACAATGAGCAGTTCTTC,CAISAGPHNEQFF
-,TRBV28,few,TRBJ2-4,TGTGCCAGCAGTCCCGGAGGCGGGGCAGCCAAAAACATTCAGTACTTC,CASSPGGGAAKNIQYF
-,TRBV20-1,-,TRBJ2-5,TGCAGTGCTAGAGATTCTCGGAGAGCAGGAGAGACCCAGTACTTC,CSARDSRRAGETQYF
-,TRBV6-2/TRBV6-3,few,TRBJ1-2,TGTGCCAGCACTAACGGGTATGGCTACACCTTC,CASTNGYGYTF
-,TRBV30,-,TRBJ2-1,TGTGCCTGGAGTCCCCGCAGCAATGAGCAGTTCTTC,CAWSPRSNEQFF
-,TRBV5-1,-,TRBJ1-1,TGCGCCAGCAGCTTGATTGGGGTATCGAACACTGAAGCTTTCTTT,CASSLIGVSNTEAFF
TRBD1,TRBV5-5,-,TRBJ1-2,TGTGCCAGCAGTCCCGGGACAGATACTAACTATGGCTACACCTTC,CASSPGTDTNYGYTF
-,TRBV9,-,TRBJ2-5,TGTGCCAGCAGCTTAACGAAGGTTAGCGGAAGGGAAGAGACCCAGTACTTC,CASSLTKVSGREETQYF
-,TRBV20-1,few,TRBJ1-2,TGCAGTGCGGAGGCTTGGGGGGGCTACACCTTC,CSAEAWGGYTF
-,TRBV7-2,-,TRBJ2-2,TGTGCCAGCAGCGGTAGCCTCACCGGGGAGCTGTTTTTT,CASSGSLTGELFF
-,TRBV20-1,-,TRBJ1-5,TGCAGTGCTAGAGATGGGGGGGCCAATCAGCCCCAGCATTTT,CSARDGGANQPQHF
-,TRBV10-3,few,TRBJ1-1,TGTGCCATCGGGGATGTGGCCACTGAAGCTTTCTTT,CAIGDVATEAFF
-,TRBV7-2,-,TRBJ1-5,TGTGCCAGCAGCTTAATTACCAGGGTTAGCAATCAGCCCCAGCATTTT,CASSLITRVSNQPQHF
-,TRBV7-2,few,TRBJ2-7,TGTGCCAGCAGCCGAGGGGGGGCGCAGTCCTACGAGCAGTACTTC,CASSRGGAQSYEQYF
-,TRBV6-2/TRBV6-3,-,TRBJ2-4,TGTGCCAGCAGTCTCCTCGCCGGGGGCGACGTACACATTCAGTACTTC,CASSLLAGGDVHIQYF
TRBD2,TRBV19,-,TRBJ2-1,TGTGCCAGTAGTAACCCTCGGACTAGCCGGAGCTCCTACAATGAGCAGTTCTTC,CASSNPRTSRSSYNEQFF
TRBD2,TRBV19,few,TRBJ2-7,TGTGCCAGTAGTAAAACTAGCGGGAGGCCTTACGAGCAGTACTTC,CASSKTSGRPYEQYF
TRBD1,TRBV9,few,TRBJ1-1,TGTGCCAGCAGCGGAGGGACAGGGGGCCCCACTGAAGCTTTCTTT,CASSGGTGGPTEAFF
-,TRBV27,many,TRBJ1-5,TGTGCCAGCAGTTTTGGGACAACCGGAGGTAGCAATCAGCCCCAGCATTTT,CASSFGTTGGSNQPQHF
TRBD2,TRBV28,-,TRBJ2-5,TGTGCCAGCAGTATGCGGGGGGGAGAGACCCAGTACTTC,CASSMRGGETQYF
TRBD2,TRBV20-1,-,TRBJ2-2,TGCAGTGCCACAACTAGCGTGGGCGGGGAGCTGTTTTTT,CSATTSVGGELFF
-,TRBV7-8,many,TRBJ1-6,TGTGCCAGCAGCTTAGACGGGAATTCACCCCTCCACTTT,CASSLDGNSPLHF
-,TRBV2,few,TRBJ2-7,TGTGCCAGCAGTGAAGCGCTTCGGAGGTCCCACGAGCAGTACTTC,CASSEALRRSHEQYF
-,TRBV20-1,-,TRBJ1-2,TGCAGTGCTACTGACACCCGAAACTATGGCTACACCTTC,CSATDTRNYGYTF